These 3 T cell receptor beta chains were sequenced from one sample in a study of early T cells in non-severe SARS-CoV-2 infection. A single record per CDR3 protein comes from TCRdb applying MiXCR to the 5' RACE reads. The sample carries tens of thousands of distinct CDR3 sequences, roughly 3% recorded once. The specimen was whole blood. These receptors were obtained from an adult who was a healthcare worker with PCR-confirmed SARS-CoV-2 infection or an uninfected control (not recorded which).

This clonotype was counted many times. One end of the junction is discordant with germline, which a read error may explain. The gene calls are TRBV5-1 and TRBJ2-5; D uncertain. This CDR3 region has 11 residues. CDR1 SGHRS and CDR2 YFSETQ come from the germline V gene. In nucleotides, the CDR3 is TGTGCCAGCAGCTTCCAAGAGACCCAGTACTTC. Amino acid sequence: CASSFQETQYF.

This clonotype was seen ten or more times. This chain links TRBV5-1 with TRBJ1-2; weak D call: TRBD1 (5 bases). This CDR3 is 16 amino acids long. V was pared by 0 bases and J by 4 bases, with 16 bases between. Germline V lookup: CDR1 SGHRS, CDR2 YFSETQ. CDR3 DNA sequence: TGCGCCAGCAGCTTGGAAGGCAGGGAGTACGTCTATGGCTACACCTTC. Encoded protein: CASSLEGREYVYGYTF.

This clonotype was counted many times. The chain employs TRBV5-1 and TRBJ2-3; 8 bases are shared with TRBD1. Germline assignment: CDR1 SGHRS and CDR2 YFSETQ. The CDR3 runs to 15 residues. With V trimmed by 0 bases and J by 0 bases, 0 bases remained unmatched. CDR3 nucleotides: TGCGCCAGCAGCTTGGGACAGGGGAGCACAGATACGCAGTATTTT. This encodes CASSLGQGSTDTQYF.